What follows are 11 T cell receptor beta chains derived from one specimen sequenced in a study of blood T cell repertoires in COVID-19. TCRdb keeps only in-frame clones here, not all; method: immunoSEQ multiplex PCR. The sample yields nearly 300,000 clones, 88% seen once. Specimen: peripheral blood. The receptors derive from a woman between 25 and 40 years old who had recovered from COVID-19.

V and J are TRBV7-2 and TRBJ1-1; the match to TRBD1 covers 9 bases. CDR3 length: 12 residues. J gave up 9 bases and V 6 bases, and 5 bases lay outside the gene matches. Germline CDR1 and CDR2: SGHTA and FQGNSA. The DNA of the CDR3 is TGTGCCAGCAGACAAAACAGGGGGCAAGCTTTCTTT. As protein: CASRQNRGQAFF.

The rearrangement joins TRBV19 to TRBJ1-5; D uncertain. CDR1 and CDR2 (germline): LNHDA, SQIVND (reference sequence). V was shortened by 0 bases and J by 7 bases, with 10 bases between the two germline ends. The CDR3 sequence is 14 residues long. The CDR3 DNA sequence: TGTGCCAGTAGTATAGATTCGAGGGCACAGCCCCAGCATTTT. This codes for CASSIDSRAQPQHF. Full variable domain (outside the CDR3, taken from reference TRBV19 and TRBJ1-5): DGGITQSPKYLFRKEGQNVTLSCEQNLNHDAMYWYRQDPGQGLRLIYYSQIVNDFQKGDIAEGYSVSREKKESFPLTVTSAQKNPTAFYLCASSIDSRAQPQHFGDGTRLSIL.

The chain carries TRBV27 and TRBJ2-3; D is perhaps TRBD1 (6 bases). Germline lookup yields CDR1 MNHEY and CDR2 SMNVEV (reference sequence). V lost 3 bases, J lost 6 bases, and 19 bases lay in between. The length of the CDR3 is 16 residues. CDR3 sequence reads: CASSLVWTAQGDTQYF. As DNA, the CDR3 is TGTGCCAGCAGTTTGGTGTGGACAGCCCAGGGGGATACGCAGTATTTT.

The chain couples TRBV4-2 to TRBJ2-4, with D possibly TRBD1 on 7 matching bases. The CDR3 runs to 19 residues. Trimming left V 5 bases short and J 0 bases short, with 23 bases between. Germline V gene data show CDR1 as LGHNA and CDR2 as YNFKEQ. The CDR3 loop is CASSGNQGGGELAKNIQYF. CDR3 nucleotide sequence: TGTGCCAGCAGCGGCAACCAGGGGGGCGGAGAGCTAGCCAAAAACATTCAGTACTTC.

The chain uses TRBV7-8 and TRBJ1-5; 8 bases line up with TRBD1. V shed 2 bases, J shed 6 bases, and the junction held 12 bases outside the gene matches. The CDR3 loop spans 17 amino acids. Germline V gene data show CDR1 as SGHVS and CDR2 as FQNEAQ. As DNA, the CDR3 is TGTGCCAGCAGCTTAACCCGAGACAGGGGTCTAGGTCAGCCCCAGCATTTT. Amino acid sequence: CASSLTRDRGLGQPQHF.

J is TRBJ2-2 and V is TRBV15; 8 nucleotides agree with TRBD2. After removal of 4 bases from V and 8 bases from J, the junction contained 9 bases not matched to a gene. This CDR3 has 15 amino acids. Germline V CDR1 and CDR2: LNHNV, YYDKDF (reference sequence). This chain's CDR3 is CATSIGGGRLGELFF. For the CDR3, the DNA is TGTGCCACCAGCATCGGCGGGGGGCGGCTGGGGGAGCTGTTTTTT. The full variable domain, with the rest looked up from reference TRBV15 and TRBJ2-2, is DAMVIQNPRYQVTQFGKPVTLSCSQTLNHNVMYWYQQKSSQAPKLLFHYYDKDFNNEADTPDNFQSRRPNTSFCFLDIRSPGLGDTAMYLCATSIGGGRLGELFFGEGSRLTVL.

This clone came up once. The chain couples TRBV11-2 to TRBJ2-3; the D is unclear. The germline V gene has CDR1 SGHAT and CDR2 FQNNGV. The CDR3 extends over 16 amino acids. V lost 0 bases, J lost 0 bases, and 10 bases lay in between. The CDR3 DNA reads as TGTGCCAGCAGCTTAGATGCTCGGCGGAGCACAGATACGCAGTATTTT. Translating gives CASSLDARRSTDTQYF.

The CDR3 region is CASSETWDRLAPQHF. The DNA for the CDR3 is TGTGCCAGCAGTGAAACCTGGGACAGGCTGGCGCCCCAGCATTTT. This chain uses TRBV2 with TRBJ1-5; TRBD1 aligns across 8 bases. Trimming took 2 bases from V and 9 from J; bases not matched to a gene: 9. Germline V gene lookup returns CDR1 SNHLY and CDR2 FYNNEI. This CDR3 contains 15 residues.

The chain links TRBV18 to TRBJ1-2, with D unclear. Trimming took off 3 bases at V and 4 bases at J, with 12 bases between the two ends. From germline, CDR1 is KGHSH and CDR2 LQKENI. The CDR3 is 14 residues long. In nucleotides, the CDR3 is TGTGCCAGCTCACCCCGGGGAGGACCCTATGGCTACACCTTC. This translates into CASSPRGGPYGYTF.

This chain uses TRBV6-5 with TRBJ1-4; D not resolved. V was clipped by 0 bases and J by 7 bases, with 9 bases between them. CDR3 length: 14 amino acids. CDR1 and CDR2 from the germline V gene are MNHEY and SVGAGI. The CDR3: CASSYSIESEKLFF. CDR3 in DNA: TGTGCCAGCAGTTACTCAATCGAGAGTGAAAAACTGTTTTTT.

The rearrangement links TRBV12-3 or TRBV12-4 to TRBJ2-1; 11 nucleotides match TRBD2. V shed 6 bases and J 10 bases; nucleotides not matched to a gene: 5. The CDR3 has 13 amino acids. This CDR3 reads CASRAPSGGEQFF. In DNA, the CDR3 is TGTGCCAGCAGGGCCCCTAGCGGGGGGGAGCAGTTCTTC.